This T cell receptor beta chain was retrieved from a study of breast tumors, draining lymph nodes, adjacent tissues. TCRdb used MiXCR to reprocess the multiplex PCR reads, holding one entry per CDR3 protein. Of about 200,000 distinct CDR3 sequences in the sample, around 29% were seen once. Axillary draining lymph nodes of breast cancer patients supplied the node samples. Germline lookup yields CDR1 SGHTA and CDR2 FQGNSA. The J segment lost 2 bases and the V segment lost 8 bases, leaving 5 bases of the junction unmatched. The CDR3 runs to 15 residues. Study outcomes and limitations: Data fit most tumor T cells coming from lymph node, expanding in tumor. Data only fit, rather than demonstrated, lymph node origin of most tumor T cells. Tumor repertoires ranked between lymph nodes and nontumor tissue in diversity, with V and J gene preferences. Luminal-like breast cancer showed significantly higher tumor–nontumor repertoire similarity than basal-like.

In this sample, this clonotype turned up many times. The antigen remains undetermined. The genes are TRBV7-2 and TRBJ2-5; 13 positions agree with TRBD2. Sequencing was performed on axillary lymph node tissue. The receptor comes from a female donor with breast cancer. Some clones in this sample may be carry-over from other donors' samples. The CDR3 coding sequence is TGTGCCAGCGGACTAGCGGGGGCCCTTCAAGAGACCCAGTACTTC. Its translation: CASGLAGALQETQYF.